This T cell receptor (beta chain) was found in a study of blood T cell repertoires in COVID-19. About the research overall: From the United States, Italy and Spain came samples of acute and convalescent COVID-19.

Germline V lookup: CDR1 SGHRS, CDR2 YFSETQ. The V and J ends lost 7 bases and 10 bases respectively, with 12 bases between them. This CDR3 comprises 11 residues. As handled by the study authors: Estimation of nucleated cell counts relied on the amplification of reference gene primers. Repertoires were generated with immunoSEQ multiplex PCR, while TCRdb's copy carries only in-frame clones and drops some. That table is the source of V, J and clone size, and D and trimming were worked out from the DNA. Of around 200,000 clones listed, around 88% are singletons. Sequencing was done on a sample of peripheral blood. The chain is built from TRBV5-1 and TRBJ2-1; D gene ambiguous. This receptor was taken from a man aged 50-60 years with active or convalescent COVID-19. The CDR3 loop is CASHGGGEQFF. CDR3 bases: TGCGCCAGCCATGGCGGCGGAGAGCAGTTCTTC.